This TCR beta chain was identified in a study of cytomegalovirus exposure and HLA in healthy donors. Study-wide context: For the approximately 430 genotyped donors, roughly 80% fell within the Caucasian-associated ancestry cluster. General study findings and limits: Associated with cytomegalovirus, according to the listing, were around 170 TCR beta chains. Some highly shared sequence variants likely arose as a pipeline artifact.

Participants comprised healthy donors of bone marrow. Primers included in the PCR were 60 Vbeta and 13 Jbeta primers. The protocol was immunoSEQ multiplex PCR, while the TCRdb copy is restricted to in-frame clones and leaves out a portion. The sample has fewer than 150,000 clones; about 82% are singletons. This clone was observed a few times. The antigen is unknown. The sequence derives from a man aged 30 to 39 in good health. Sequencing was done on a sample of PBMCs.

The CDR3, as DNA: TGTGCCAGCAGTTACTCGATTGAGGGAGGGCGGGATACGCAGTATTTT. Protein: CASSYSIEGGRDTQYF. The chain couples TRBV6-6 to TRBJ2-3; 7 bases map to TRBD2. The CDR3 sequence is 16 residues long. The J segment lost 6 bases and the V segment lost 0 bases, leaving 9 bases of the junction unmatched. Germline V lookup: CDR1 MNHNY, CDR2 SVGAGI (reference sequence).